This T cell receptor (beta chain) was found in a study of blood T cell repertoires in COVID-19. Study details: Researchers got acute and convalescent COVID-19 samples from the United States, Italy and Spain.

Original handling: The assay estimated nucleated cells by amplifying reference gene primers. Only in-frame clones appear in the TCRdb table, and some are missing; sequencing was by immunoSEQ multiplex PCR. The V and J calls and clone size were taken over from that table, and D and trimming were inferred from the DNA. The table records about 160,000 clones, about 92% of them present only once. During active infection, Seattle patients enrolled and were then monitored through disease. The trim removed 2 bases at V and 5 bases at J, leaving 6 bases unmatched. The germline gives CDR1 GTSNPN, CDR2 SVGIG (reference sequence). This CDR3 is 15 amino acids long.

The receptor comes from a man aged 25-45 years with COVID-19, enrolled during active disease. The J gene is TRBJ2-5, the V gene TRBV30; 12 positions match TRBD2. The sample consisted of peripheral blood. DNA of the CDR3: TGTGCCTGGAGTAGGCTAGCGGGAGGGATGGAGACCCAGTACTTC. It specifies CAWSRLAGGMETQYF. Combining the CDR3 with reference TRBV30 and TRBJ2-5 gives the whole variable domain SQTIHQWPATLVQPVGSPLSLECTVEGTSNPNLYWYRQAAGRGLQLLFYSVGIGQISSEVPQNLSASRPQDRQFILSSKKLLLSDSGFYLCAWSRLAGGMETQYFGPGTRLLVL.